This T cell receptor (beta chain) was retrieved from a study of T cell repertoires in cytomegalovirus infection (dated by TCRdb to about 2019). Regarding the study in general: Donor HLA type was relevant to the analysis, as public TCR beta signatures indicated carriage of CMV infection together with the matching HLA type.

Summary of the overall study and its limitations: Carriers of CMV infection plus the relevant HLA type were discriminated by the cumulative frequency of public TCR beta family members in the study cohort and in an independent roughly 340-donor cohort. In the ex vivo response, HLA-C-restricted CMV-specific TCR beta clonotypes were dominant, and in two of eight donors the single most frequent clonotype came from this HLA-C-restricted group.

Reads for this sample came from an Illumina HiSeq 1500. Using fastp at Q25 and MiXCR, TCRdb reprocessed the public reads and kept productive beta chains. Duplicate CDR3 protein sequences are folded into a single record with the most common DNA and genes. A total of roughly 300,000 distinct CDR3 sequences appear in this sample, roughly a quarter of them only once. Jointly, the top ten make up about 15% of the sample. This clonotype was seen ten or more times. What antigen it recognizes has not been identified. Nothing much larger sits one base from this clone, and base qualities are not available. V loses 2 bases, J loses 2 bases, and the germline ends lie 6 bases apart. CDR1 and CDR2 (SGHTA, FQGNSA) derive from the germline V gene. The CDR3 runs 14 residues from the cysteine to the phenylalanine. CDR3 DNA is the only sequence kept; it has 42 bases, read in frame from the first base.

The sequence is built from TRBV7-2 and TRBJ2-2, with the identity of the D gene unclear. The sample taken for sequencing was PBMCs. This sequence was found in a human donor in good health (CMV status not recorded). Some clones in this sample may be carry-over from other donors' samples. The DNA sequence is as follows: TGTGCCAGCAGCTTAAGGCCTAACACCGGGGAGCTGTTTTTT. Its product reads: CASSLRPNTGELFF.